This TCR beta chain was found in a study of T-cell memory formation after mild COVID-19. Study background: Most TCR clusters belonged to a single donor. Whole-study findings and limits: Contracting CD8+ clones were enriched in EMRA, CD4+ mainly in CM and EM. That cross-reactive memory joined was suggested by some responding clones appearing in pre-infection memory.

The TCR alpha and TCR beta cDNA libraries, bearing sample barcodes and UMIs, were generated by 5'RACE using constant-segment primers. Via MiXCR, TCRdb re-called the 5' RACE reads, giving one row per CDR3 protein. The repertoire holds around 370,000 distinct CDR3 sequences, 20% to 25% seen once, with about 12% in the top ten. Concerning this clonotype: Its antigen remains unidentified.

Germline V gene lookup returns CDR1 SGHAT and CDR2 FQDESV (reference sequence). With 5 bases removed from V and 7 bases from J, the gap between germline ends came to 15 bases. This CDR3 has 14 amino acids. The sequence derives from an adult woman who had mild COVID-19 (a few samples of this study predate the infection). Cell type and time point are not known. Sequencing was performed on PBMCs or a T cell subset sorted from them (not recorded which). The chain recombines TRBV11-1 with TRBJ2-1; D may be TRBD2 (6 bases). The CDR3 is CASSENRLVNEQFF. CDR3 bases: TGTGCCAGCAGCGAAAACCGACTAGTAAATGAGCAGTTCTTC.